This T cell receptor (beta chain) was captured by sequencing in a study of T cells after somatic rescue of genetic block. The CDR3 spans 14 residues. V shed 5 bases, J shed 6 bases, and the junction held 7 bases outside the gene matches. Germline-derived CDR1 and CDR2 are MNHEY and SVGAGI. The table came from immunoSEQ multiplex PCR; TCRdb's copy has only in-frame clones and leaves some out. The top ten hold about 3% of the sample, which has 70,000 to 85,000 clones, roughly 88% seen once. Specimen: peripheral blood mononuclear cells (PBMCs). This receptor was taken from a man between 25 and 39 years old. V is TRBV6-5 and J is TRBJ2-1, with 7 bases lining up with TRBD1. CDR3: CASSARDRPNEQFF. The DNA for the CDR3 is TGTGCCAGCAGTGCCCGGGACAGACCCAATGAGCAGTTCTTC.